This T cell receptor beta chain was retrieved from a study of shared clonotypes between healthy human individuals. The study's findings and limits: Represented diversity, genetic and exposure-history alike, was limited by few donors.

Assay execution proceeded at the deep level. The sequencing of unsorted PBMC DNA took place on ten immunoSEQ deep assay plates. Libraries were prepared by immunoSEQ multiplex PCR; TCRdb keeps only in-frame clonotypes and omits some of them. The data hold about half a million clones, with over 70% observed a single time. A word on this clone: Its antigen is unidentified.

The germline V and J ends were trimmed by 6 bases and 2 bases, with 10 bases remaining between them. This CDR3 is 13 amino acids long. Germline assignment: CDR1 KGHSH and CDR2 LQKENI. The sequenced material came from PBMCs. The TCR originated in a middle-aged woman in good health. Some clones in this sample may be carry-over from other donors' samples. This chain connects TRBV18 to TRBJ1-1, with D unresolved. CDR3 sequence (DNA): TGTGCCAGCTCGCGACCGCAAAACACTGAAGCTTTCTTT. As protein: CASSRPQNTEAFF. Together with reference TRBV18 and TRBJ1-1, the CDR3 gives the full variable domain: NAGVMQNPRHLVRRRGQEARLRCSPMKGHSHVYWYRQLPEEGLKFMVYLQKENIIDESGMPKERFSAEFPKEGPSILRIQQVVRGDSAAYFCASSRPQNTEAFFGQGTRLTVV.